Shown below are 27 T cell receptor beta chains from a single sample sequenced in a study of blood T cell repertoires in COVID-19. Assay: immunoSEQ multiplex PCR; the TCRdb copy retains only in-frame clones and omits some. The table has about 180,000 clones, approximately 88% seen once. Material: peripheral blood. Receptor source: a middle-aged woman with COVID-19, enrolled during active disease.

The chain employs TRBV5-1 and TRBJ1-2, with TRBD1 as a possible D gene (5 bases). CDR1 SGHRS and CDR2 YFSETQ come from the germline V gene. The CDR3 consists of 13 residues. V lost 0 bases to trimming and J lost 4 bases, with 7 bases between them. The CDR3 DNA reads TGCGCCAGCAGCTTGGGACAGCGCTATGGCTACACCTTC. It is translated as CASSLGQRYGYTF. Combining the CDR3 with reference TRBV5-1 and TRBJ1-2 gives the whole variable domain KAGVTQTPRYLIKTRGQQVTLSCSPISGHRSVSWYQQTPGQGLQFLFEYFSETQRNKGNFPGRFSGRQFSNSRSEMNVSTLELGDSALYLCASSLGQRYGYTFGSGTRLTVV.

The chain carries TRBV24-1 and TRBJ2-1; TRBD2 agrees at 9 bases. Germline trimming cut 1 base from V and 2 bases from J; bases unmatched to any gene: 14. The CDR3 is made up of 20 amino acids. Germline V gene lookup returns CDR1 KGHDR and CDR2 SFDVKD. Here the CDR3 DNA reads TGTGCCACCAGTGATTTCGCCAGCGGGAGGCCTTTCAAGCCCTACAATGAGCAGTTCTTC. Amino acids: CATSDFASGRPFKPYNEQFF.

This clone occurred a few times. The V call is TRBV25-1, the J call TRBJ2-7; 12 bases are a match to TRBD2. CDR1 and CDR2 from the germline V gene are MGHDK and SYGVNS. The CDR3 is 18 residues long. The J segment lost 3 bases and the V segment lost 4 bases, leaving 13 bases of the junction unmatched. The CDR3 DNA follows: TGTGCCAGCAGTGCCCGACTAGCGGGAGCCCCCGAGGGCTACGAGCAGTACTTC. Translated, it gives CASSARLAGAPEGYEQYF.

This rearrangement joins TRBV15 to TRBJ1-1; possibly TRBD1 for D (5 bases). Germline assignment: CDR1 LNHNV and CDR2 YYDKDF (reference sequence). The CDR3 sequence is 17 residues long. The ends were cut back, 1 base at V and 1 base at J, with 16 bases in the middle. CDR3 coding DNA: TGTGCCACCAGCAGAGCGTACCTCAGGGATAGGAACACTGAAGCTTTCTTT. Translation: CATSRAYLRDRNTEAFF.

Ten or more counts support this clone. J is TRBJ2-3 and V is TRBV2; weak D call: TRBD2 (6 bases). The CDR3 is 10 residues long. V was pared by 11 bases and J by 7 bases, with 10 bases between. CDR1 is SNHLY, CDR2 FYNNEI, per germline. This CDR3 is CASEGHTQYF. The CDR3 coding sequence is TGTGCCTCGGAGGGGCATACGCAGTATTTT.

This clone occurred a few times. This chain uses TRBV7-9 with TRBJ1-5; possibly TRBD1 for D (5 bases). The CDR3 length is 15 residues. V was pared by 1 base and J by 7 bases, with 14 bases between. Per the germline V gene, CDR1 is SEHNR and CDR2 is FQNEAQ (reference sequence). In DNA, the CDR3 is TGTGCCAGCAGCTTAGGCGGGGAGGGGCCCCAGCCCCAGCATTTT. Translated: CASSLGGEGPQPQHF.

The chain has TRBV29-1 and TRBJ1-2; 10 bases fit TRBD1. This CDR3 spans 16 amino acids. Germline-derived CDR1 and CDR2 are SQVTM and ANQGSEA. The J segment lost 0 bases and the V segment lost 3 bases, leaving 7 bases of the junction unmatched. In DNA form, the CDR3 reads TGCAGCGTTGAGGGGCCGGGACAGGGGACTAACTATGGCTACACCTTC. Protein sequence: CSVEGPGQGTNYGYTF.

The V gene is TRBV14, the J gene TRBJ1-4; maybe TRBD1 (5 bases). V was shortened by 3 bases and J by 10 bases, with 18 bases between the two germline ends. The CDR3 length is 15 residues. Germline V lookup: CDR1 SGHDN, CDR2 FVKESK. The CDR3 protein is CASSQGIWQGGKLFF. DNA for the CDR3: TGTGCCAGCAGCCAGGGGATCTGGCAGGGCGGAAAACTGTTTTTT.

V usage is TRBV15 and J usage is TRBJ2-5; a possible D gene is TRBD2 (6 bases). This CDR3 is built from 16 residues. V lost 3 bases to trimming and J lost 5 bases, with 19 bases between them. CDR1 and CDR2 from the germline V gene are LNHNV and YYDKDF (reference sequence). The CDR3 is CATSSRALGGRETQYF. CDR3 in DNA: TGTGCCACCAGCAGCCGGGCCTTGGGGGGTCGCGAGACCCAGTACTTC.

This clone was detected once. The chain is built from TRBV4-1 and TRBJ1-2, with TRBD1 as a possible D gene (6 bases). The CDR3 runs to 15 residues. V lost 4 bases and J 8 bases, leaving 20 bases between the germline ends. Germline assignment: CDR1 MGHRA and CDR2 YSYEKL. The CDR3 reads CASSLRTEGLRGYTF. As DNA, the CDR3 is TGCGCCAGCAGCCTAAGGACAGAGGGCTTGCGGGGCTACACCTTC.

The gene calls are TRBV6-5 and TRBJ1-6; no clear D gene. Trimming removed 5 bases at V and 7 bases at J, with 9 bases between. CDR3 length: 13 amino acids. Germline CDR1 MNHEY, CDR2 SVGAGI. The chain's CDR3 is CASSQTENSPLHF. CDR3 nucleotide sequence: TGTGCCAGCAGTCAGACGGAGAATTCACCCCTCCACTTT.

The rearrangement uses TRBV12-2 and TRBJ1-3; the table's D call TRBD1 went unverified against the DNA. TRBV12-2 is deemed a pseudogene. The CDR3 is 20 amino acids. The CDR3 sequence: CASRPTALPLYQGRVNTIYF. The CDR3 bases are TGTGCAAGTCGCCCGACCGCTCTGCCGCTATATCAGGGGCGTGTAAACACCATATATTTT.

This rearrangement joins TRBV20-1 to TRBJ2-7; the D gene is possibly TRBD2 (6 bases). V was clipped by 3 bases and J by 1 base, with 13 bases between them. In germline, CDR1 is DFQATT, CDR2 SNEGSKA (reference sequence). The CDR3 is made up of 14 amino acids. CDR3 sequence reads: CSASGGMGSYEQYF. CDR3 sequence (DNA): TGCAGTGCTAGTGGAGGGATGGGGTCCTACGAGCAGTACTTC.

V gene TRBV28 combines with J gene TRBJ2-7, with TRBD2 matching over 7 bases. CDR3 length: 14 residues. J was trimmed by 5 bases and V by 2 bases; bases with no gene match: 6. Germline CDR1 and CDR2: MDHEN and SYDVKM. The CDR3 region has the DNA TGTGCCAGCAGTTTACTGGGACTATCGGACGAGCAGTACTTC. Translated: CASSLLGLSDEQYF.

The chain joins TRBV9 to TRBJ1-6, with a possible D match to TRBD1 (5 bases). CDR1 and CDR2 (germline): SGDLS, YYNGEE. Trimming cost V 0 bases and J 9 bases, with 19 bases left between them. The length of the CDR3 is 17 residues. The CDR3 loop is CASSVDWTRDRGSPLHF. The CDR3 DNA reads TGTGCCAGCAGCGTAGACTGGACGCGGGACCGCGGTTCACCCCTCCACTTT.

This clone has more than one count but fewer than ten. The chain uses TRBV9 and TRBJ2-3, with a weak D call TRBD2 (5 bases). This CDR3 spans 15 amino acids. Trimming stripped 4 bases from V and 3 bases from J, with 15 bases between. Germline CDR1 reads SGDLS; CDR2 reads YYNGEE. CDR3 sequence: CASSRRKGRTDTQYF. CDR3 sequence (DNA): TGTGCCAGCAGCAGGAGGAAGGGCCGGACAGATACGCAGTATTTT. Filled out from reference TRBV9 and TRBJ2-3, the complete variable domain reads DSGVTQTPKHLITATGQRVTLRCSPRSGDLSVYWYQQSLDQGLQFLIQYYNGEERAKGNILERFSAQQFPDLHSELNLSSLELGDSALYFCASSRRKGRTDTQYFGPGTRLTVL.

Comment on this clone: The same CDR3 is also encoded by other DNA sequences in this sample. CDR3 residues: CASSLTGRTEAFF. CDR3 sequence (DNA): TGTGCCAGCAGTTTAACAGGGCGGACTGAAGCTTTCTTT. The chain joins TRBV27 to TRBJ1-1; possibly TRBD1 for D (6 bases). Germline V gives CDR1 MNHEY, CDR2 SMNVEV (reference sequence). The ends were cut back, 2 bases at V and 5 bases at J, with 9 bases in the middle. This CDR3 is built from 13 residues.

This sequence joins TRBV3-1 (or the pseudogene TRBV3-2) and TRBJ1-2; D possibly corresponds to TRBD1 (6 bases). This CDR3 contains 13 residues. In germline, CDR1 is LGHDT, CDR2 YNNKEL (reference sequence). Trimming took off 1 base at V and 14 bases at J, with 17 bases between the two ends. CDR3 sequence (DNA): TGTGCCAGCAGCCAAGCCTTGCAGGGGATAAGGACCTTC. Protein sequence: CASSQALQGIRTF.

The CDR3 protein is CASSLNSAYEQYF. CDR3 coding DNA: TGTGCCAGCAGTTTGAACAGTGCCTACGAGCAGTACTTC. The V call is TRBV12-3 or TRBV12-4, the J call TRBJ2-7; no definite D call. The CDR3 sequence is 13 residues long. Trimming stripped 3 bases from V and 2 bases from J, with 8 bases between.

The chain employs TRBV23-1 and TRBJ1-2; no firm D call. TRBV23-1 is an open reading frame whose function is uncertain. V was shortened by 3 bases and J by 9 bases, with 14 bases between the two germline ends. The CDR3 has 13 amino acids. CDR3 in amino acids: CASSQVTRRCYTF. The DNA of the CDR3 is TGCGCCAGCAGTCAGGTGACTAGAAGGTGCTACACCTTC.

The J gene is TRBJ1-4, the V gene TRBV5-1; 9 positions agree with TRBD1. Trimming at V came to 3 bases and at J to 0 bases, leaving 6 bases not matched to a gene. Germline CDR1 reads SGHRS; CDR2 reads YFSETQ. CDR3 size: 17 residues. The CDR3 nucleotides are TGCGCCAGCAGCTCGGACAGGGGTGGTACAACTAATGAAAAACTGTTTTTT. Its protein is CASSSDRGGTTNEKLFF.

This clone was found once. The chain recombines TRBV3-1 (or the pseudogene TRBV3-2) with TRBJ1-1; TRBD1 matches at 9 bases. Germline V lookup: CDR1 LGHDT, CDR2 YNNKEL (reference sequence). Germline trimming cut 1 base from V and 10 bases from J; bases unmatched to any gene: 1. The CDR3 loop spans 12 amino acids. The CDR3 protein is CASSQGTGAAFF. The CDR3, as DNA: TGTGCCAGCAGCCAAGGGACAGGGGCAGCTTTCTTT.

This sequence joins TRBV9 and TRBJ2-1, with 8 bases fitting TRBD2. CDR1 is SGDLS and CDR2 is YYNGEE in the germline V gene. CDR3 size: 15 residues. The V gene end was trimmed by 4 bases and the J gene end by 8 bases; junction bases not matched to a gene: 11. The CDR3 spells CASSLRSGGGHEQFF. The CDR3 DNA follows: TGTGCCAGCAGCCTACGAAGCGGGGGTGGGCATGAGCAGTTCTTC.

The sample holds a few counts of this clone. This sequence joins TRBV2 and TRBJ1-2, with TRBD1 matching 7 bases. Germline values: CDR1 SNHLY, CDR2 FYNNEI. This CDR3 spans 13 amino acids. V lost 5 bases and J lost 9; bases outside the gene matches: 9. In DNA, the CDR3 is TGTGCCAGCAGTCGCCCTCAACAGGGGAGCTACACCTTC. It yields the protein CASSRPQQGSYTF.

This rearrangement joins TRBV5-1 to TRBJ1-2, with 10 bases matching TRBD1. V shed 4 bases and J 3 bases; nucleotides not matched to a gene: 12. This CDR3 is built from 17 residues. CDR1 is SGHRS, CDR2 YFSETQ, per germline. The CDR3 is CASSTPGQGTPYYGYTF. Here the CDR3 DNA reads TGCGCCAGCAGCACCCCGGGACAGGGGACGCCCTACTATGGCTACACCTTC.

V usage is TRBV29-1 and J usage is TRBJ2-7, with 8 bases that match TRBD1. This CDR3 has 13 residues. Germline-derived CDR1 and CDR2 are SQVTM and ANQGSEA. The J segment lost 5 bases and the V segment lost 7 bases, leaving 10 bases of the junction unmatched. CDR3 sequence (DNA): TGCAGCGCCCGCCATGGACAGGGAGACGAGCAGTACTTC. It yields the protein CSARHGQGDEQYF.

The chain recombines TRBV27 with TRBJ2-7, with D possibly matching TRBD1 (6 bases). Per the germline V gene, CDR1 is MNHEY and CDR2 is SMNVEV (reference sequence). The length of the CDR3 is 17 residues. V was cut by 2 bases and J by 2 bases, with 19 bases left in between. The CDR3, as DNA: TGTGCCAGCAGTTTAAGAGACGAGAGCAGGGGAACCTACGAGCAGTACTTC. This translates into CASSLRDESRGTYEQYF.